The 19 T cell receptor beta chains presented below share a single source sample, sequenced in a study of blood T cell repertoires in COVID-19. Data came from immunoSEQ multiplex PCR; TCRdb stores just in-frame clones and leaves some out. The table has 350,000 to 450,000 clones, around 86% seen once; the top ten hold 2.5% to 3.5%. The source material was peripheral blood. The receptor set was obtained from a human donor in a cohort sampled during active COVID-19.

The V gene is TRBV28, the J gene TRBJ1-5; 8 positions agree with TRBD1. The CDR3 sequence is 15 residues long. CDR1 MDHEN and CDR2 SYDVKM come from the germline V gene. After removal of 3 bases from V and 0 bases from J, the junction contained 1 base not matched to a gene. The CDR3 bases are TGTGCCAGCAGTTTCCAGGGGGCTAGCAATCAGCCCCAGCATTTT. Residues: CASSFQGASNQPQHF. The full variable domain, its missing parts supplied by reference TRBV28 and TRBJ1-5, is DVKVTQSSRYLVKRTGEKVFLECVQDMDHENMFWYRQDPGLGLRLIYFSYDVKMKEKGDIPEGYSVSREKKERFSLILESASTNQTSMYLCASSFQGASNQPQHFGDGTRLSIL.

This chain connects TRBV27 to TRBJ1-1, with 8 bases lining up with TRBD1. This CDR3 is built from 16 residues. CDR1 and CDR2 (germline): MNHEY, SMNVEV (reference sequence). The trim removed 5 bases at V and 1 base at J, leaving 9 bases unmatched. Here the CDR3 reads CASSRWTGSENTEAFF. The DNA for the CDR3 is TGTGCCAGCAGTCGCTGGACAGGGTCTGAGAACACTGAAGCTTTCTTT.

CDR3 sequence: CASARSGASNEQFF. CDR3 DNA: TGTGCCAGCGCCCGGAGTGGCGCTTCCAATGAGCAGTTCTTC. The chain uses TRBV18 and TRBJ2-1, with D uncertain. The germline V gene encodes CDR1 KGHSH and CDR2 LQKENI. The V and J ends lost 8 bases and 6 bases respectively, with 17 bases between them. The CDR3 consists of 14 residues.

This chain uses TRBV12-3 or TRBV12-4 with TRBJ2-2; D call uncertain. The V end lost 9 bases, the J end lost 2 bases, and 7 bases lay between the germline ends. This CDR3 is 12 amino acids long. CDR3 region: CASLLNTGELFF. CDR3 nucleotides: TGTGCCAGTCTCCTAAACACCGGGGAGCTGTTTTTT.

This chain uses TRBV7-9 with TRBJ2-5, with 7 positions matching TRBD1. Germline-derived CDR1 and CDR2 are SEHNR and FQNEAQ (reference sequence). The junction had 8 bases not matched to a gene; V was cut back by 5 bases and J by 5 bases. This CDR3 contains 14 residues. The CDR3, as DNA: TGTGCCAGCAGCGCAACAGGGGATTCGGAGACCCAGTACTTC. Its protein is CASSATGDSETQYF.

The rearrangement joins TRBV2 to TRBJ1-2, with D uncertain. V was pared by 4 bases and J by 8 bases, with 14 bases between. This CDR3 has 13 amino acids. Germline V CDR1 and CDR2: SNHLY, FYNNEI. The CDR3 DNA reads TGTGCCAGCAGTGCGGAGGACCTCCGGGGCTACACCTTC. Translating it yields CASSAEDLRGYTF.

The chain employs TRBV28 and TRBJ1-1; 7 bases are shared with TRBD1. This CDR3 region has 20 residues. V shed 4 bases, J shed 3 bases, and the junction held 23 bases outside the gene matches. Germline V gene data show CDR1 as MDHEN and CDR2 as SYDVKM. The CDR3 spells CASSYPAPRLRGRVDTEAFF. The DNA for the CDR3 is TGTGCCAGCAGTTACCCCGCCCCCCGATTAAGGGGGCGGGTGGACACTGAAGCTTTCTTT.

The chain couples TRBV6-2 or TRBV6-3 to TRBJ1-1; TRBD1 aligns across 9 bases. V gave up 4 bases and J gave up 4 bases; unmatched junction bases: 7. The germline V gene has CDR1 MNHEY and CDR2 SVGEGT. This CDR3 is built from 15 residues. CDR3 protein: CASSLQGAHSTEAFF. The CDR3 DNA sequence: TGTGCCAGCAGTTTACAGGGGGCGCATAGCACTGAAGCTTTCTTT.

This chain joins TRBV5-4 and TRBJ2-7; a possible D gene is TRBD1 (8 bases). Germline lookup yields CDR1 SGHNT and CDR2 YYREEE (reference sequence). The CDR3 extends over 15 amino acids. V was trimmed by 4 bases and J by 3 bases, leaving 17 bases between them. The DNA of the CDR3 is TGTGCCAGCAGCCTCGGGGGGACAGGCTTCTACGAGCAGTACTTC. Protein: CASSLGGTGFYEQYF. Drawing the rest from reference TRBV5-4 and TRBJ2-7, the complete variable domain is ETGVTQSPTHLIKTRGQQVTLRCSSQSGHNTVSWYQQALGQGPQFIFQYYREEENGRGNFPPRFSGLQFPNYSSELNVNALELDDSALYLCASSLGGTGFYEQYFGPGTRLTVT.

The chain couples TRBV24-1 to TRBJ2-1; 8 positions agree with TRBD1. The CDR3 has 12 residues. Trimming took 9 bases from V and 7 from J; bases not matched to a gene: 4. In germline, CDR1 is KGHDR, CDR2 SFDVKD. CDR3 sequence: CATGQGWNEQFF. CDR3 coding DNA: TGTGCCACCGGACAGGGTTGGAATGAGCAGTTCTTC.

This chain joins TRBV4-1 and TRBJ1-1; D call uncertain. The V end was cut by 0 bases, the J end by 1 base, with 9 bases between. CDR3 length: 15 residues. The germline gives CDR1 MGHRA, CDR2 YSYEKL. The CDR3 is CASSQDFRGNTEAFF. CDR3 DNA sequence: TGCGCCAGCAGCCAAGATTTTCGGGGGAACACTGAAGCTTTCTTT.

About this clone: The sample holds other DNA sequences that translate to the same CDR3. The chain links TRBV6-4 to TRBJ2-1; TRBD2 aligns across 8 bases. The V gene's germline CDR1 is MRHNA and CDR2 SNTAGT. The trim removed 0 bases at V and 3 bases at J, leaving 1 base unmatched. The CDR3 sequence is 15 residues long. CDR3 sequence reads: CASSDSSGSYNEQFF. CDR3 sequence (DNA): TGTGCCAGCAGTGACTCAAGCGGGAGCTACAATGAGCAGTTCTTC.

J is TRBJ2-7 and V is TRBV5-1; TRBD1 matches at 7 bases. J gave up 3 bases and V 4 bases, and 4 bases lay outside the gene matches. CDR1 is SGHRS and CDR2 is YFSETQ in the germline V gene. The CDR3 is made up of 13 amino acids. The CDR3 spells CASSGDSVYEQYF. The CDR3 DNA follows: TGCGCCAGCAGCGGGGACAGTGTCTACGAGCAGTACTTC.

The rearrangement joins TRBV6-5 to TRBJ1-2; D possibly corresponds to TRBD1 (5 bases). Germline loops: CDR1 MNHEY, CDR2 SVGAGI. The ends were cut back, 6 bases at V and 2 bases at J, with 16 bases in the middle. CDR3 length equals 15 residues. The CDR3 region is CASSPSGVANYGYTF. The CDR3, as DNA: TGTGCCAGCAGCCCCTCGGGGGTAGCCAACTATGGCTACACCTTC.

The chain has TRBV6-5 and TRBJ2-7, with D possibly TRBD2 on 6 matching bases. CDR1 and CDR2 from the germline V gene are MNHEY and SVGAGI. The CDR3 has 14 residues. The germline V and J ends were trimmed by 5 bases and 0 bases, with 11 bases remaining between them. CDR3 region: CASSPRDFSYEQYF. CDR3 coding DNA: TGTGCCAGCAGTCCCCGGGACTTCTCCTACGAGCAGTACTTC.

The chain combines TRBV7-9 with TRBJ2-7, with 7 bases matching TRBD1. Germline lookup yields CDR1 SEHNR and CDR2 FQNEAQ (reference sequence). The CDR3 spans 15 residues. J was trimmed by 6 bases and V by 4 bases; bases with no gene match: 12. Here the CDR3 DNA reads TGTGCCAGCAGCTCTGCACCGGGACAGCCGATCGAGCAGTACTTC. Its translation is CASSSAPGQPIEQYF.

This clone was recorded once. The chain employs TRBV7-8 and TRBJ2-7, with D maybe TRBD1 (5 bases). There are 13 residues in the CDR3. With 5 bases removed from V and 5 bases from J, the gap between germline ends came to 13 bases. CDR1 SGHVS and CDR2 FQNEAQ come from the germline V gene. CDR3 in DNA: TGTGCCAGCAGCCGCCCAAGGGGTAACGAGCAGTACTTC. Translated: CASSRPRGNEQYF.

The CDR3 DNA sequence: TGTGCCAGCAGCCCTCGGGGACTTGAAGGGGATGAGCAGTTCTTC. Amino acids: CASSPRGLEGDEQFF. The genes are TRBV7-3 and TRBJ2-1; tentatively, D is TRBD2 (6 bases). Germline loops: CDR1 SGHTA, CDR2 FQGTGA. V dropped 5 bases and J dropped 8 bases, with 19 bases sitting between them. The CDR3 has 15 amino acids.

This clone was counted a single time. The chain uses TRBV6-1 and TRBJ2-2, with 10 bases lining up with TRBD2. Germline V gene data show CDR1 as MNHNS and CDR2 as SASEGT. Losses at the gene ends were 3 bases for V and 7 bases for J; bases not matched to a gene: 2. CDR3 length: 14 amino acids. The CDR3 region is CASSDSGRGGELFF. The CDR3 DNA reads TGTGCCAGCAGTGACAGCGGGAGGGGCGGGGAGCTGTTTTTT.